Below, 14 T cell receptor beta chains from the same sample are listed, as sequenced in a study of blood T cell repertoires in COVID-19. Profiling relied on immunoSEQ multiplex PCR, and the TCRdb table lists in-frame clones only, not all of them. The sample contains fewer than 200,000 clones, 90% to 95% of which appear only once. The sequencing sample was made of peripheral blood. Source of these receptors: a woman aged 45 to 65 with acute or convalescent COVID-19.

The CDR3 sequence is CATKSGESSGNTIYF. For the CDR3, the DNA is TGTGCCACCAAATCAGGCGAAAGCTCTGGAAACACCATATATTTT. The chain is built from TRBV6-5 and TRBJ1-3, with D uncertain. V was trimmed by 10 bases and J by 0 bases, leaving 16 bases between them. The CDR3 loop spans 15 amino acids. Germline values: CDR1 MNHEY, CDR2 SVGAGI.

The chain couples TRBV19 to TRBJ2-7; TRBD1 matches at 10 bases. CDR3 length: 15 amino acids. V dropped 6 bases and J dropped 2; count of bases not matched to a gene: 7. Germline V gene data show CDR1 as LNHDA and CDR2 as SQIVND (reference sequence). In DNA, the CDR3 is TGTGCCAGTAGGCCCACCGGGACAGGGGCCTACGAGCAGTACTTC. Translation gives CASRPTGTGAYEQYF.

The chain recombines TRBV4-2 with TRBJ2-5; TRBD2 aligns across 7 bases. Germline V CDR1 and CDR2: LGHNA, YNFKEQ. This CDR3 region has 16 residues. The V gene end was trimmed by 4 bases and the J gene end by 1 base; junction bases not matched to a gene: 9. CDR3 protein: CASSPSRGTPQETQYF. The CDR3 DNA sequence: TGTGCCAGCAGCCCCTCGCGGGGGACGCCCCAAGAGACCCAGTACTTC.

This clone was seen a single time. CDR3: CSAEGDSYEQYF. CDR3 nucleotide sequence: TGCAGCGCCGAAGGGGATTCCTACGAGCAGTACTTC. The rearrangement links TRBV29-1 to TRBJ2-7; possibly TRBD1 for D (5 bases). The CDR3 covers 12 residues. The V and J ends lost 7 bases and 1 base respectively, with 11 bases between them. Germline loops: CDR1 SQVTM, CDR2 ANQGSEA.

This clone turned up a few times. The V gene is TRBV28, the J gene TRBJ1-1; 10 bases map to TRBD1. The junction had 9 bases not matched to a gene; V was cut back by 6 bases and J by 2 bases. The CDR3 covers 16 residues. Looked up from germline, CDR1 is MDHEN and CDR2 is SYDVKM. CDR3: CASSPARTGGNTEAFF. The CDR3 DNA sequence: TGTGCCAGCAGCCCTGCTAGGACAGGGGGAAACACTGAAGCTTTCTTT.

In this sample, this clone turned up once. The gene calls are TRBV15 and TRBJ1-3; weak D call: TRBD1 (6 bases). Trimming left V 6 bases short and J 0 bases short, with 9 bases between. Germline CDR1 is LNHNV and CDR2 is YYDKDF (reference sequence). This CDR3 is built from 14 residues. The CDR3 is CATSARGSGNTIYF. The CDR3 nucleotides are TGTGCCACCAGTGCCAGGGGCTCTGGAAACACCATATATTTT.

This clone is a singleton in its sample. The chain joins TRBV28 to TRBJ2-7; 12 positions match TRBD2. The germline CDR1 and CDR2 sequences are MDHEN and SYDVKM. V lost 1 base to trimming and J lost 5 bases; unmatched junction nucleotides: 9. CDR3 length: 17 amino acids. CDR3 nucleotides: TGTGCCAGCAGTTTATTGGCTAGCGGGAGGGTGACCCACGAGCAGTACTTC. This encodes CASSLLASGRVTHEQYF.

This sequence joins TRBV9 and TRBJ2-5; TRBD2 matches 7 bases. Trimming cost V 3 bases and J 0 bases; bases outside gene matches: 8. From germline, CDR1 is SGDLS and CDR2 YYNGEE. CDR3 length equals 16 residues. The CDR3 is CASSAYLGGNQETQYF. The CDR3 coding sequence is TGTGCCAGCAGCGCCTATCTCGGGGGGAACCAAGAGACCCAGTACTTC.

This sequence joins TRBV13 and TRBJ2-3; 9 bases map to TRBD2. The CDR3 extends over 18 amino acids. Germline CDR1 reads PRHDT; CDR2 reads FYEKMQ (reference sequence). V gave up 4 bases and J gave up 2 bases; unmatched junction bases: 13. The CDR3 DNA follows: TGTGCCAGCAGCTCCTCACCGTTCCCTAGCGGGGACACAGATACGCAGTATTTT. Translation: CASSSSPFPSGDTDTQYF.

The sample holds one count of this clone. V usage is TRBV14 and J usage is TRBJ2-1; a possible D gene is TRBD2 (6 bases). The CDR3 is made up of 15 amino acids. Germline V gene data show CDR1 as SGHDN and CDR2 as FVKESK. V lost 3 bases, J lost 6 bases, and 15 bases lay in between. The CDR3, as DNA: TGTGCCAGCAGCCATGTGGTGGAGGGGTTCAATGAGCAGTTCTTC. This codes for CASSHVVEGFNEQFF.

The genes are TRBV6-6 and TRBJ2-5; a weak D match, TRBD1 (6 bases). The germline V gene has CDR1 MNHNY and CDR2 SVGAGI (reference sequence). V lost 7 bases and J 5 bases, leaving 8 bases between the germline ends. The CDR3 runs to 11 residues. The CDR3 spells CASNRGETQYF. The CDR3 region has the DNA TGTGCCAGCAATAGGGGGGAGACCCAGTACTTC.

The genes are TRBV7-9 and TRBJ1-6; perhaps TRBD1 as D (6 bases). Trimming shortened V by 7 bases and J by 7 bases, and 17 bases separated the two germline ends. The germline CDR1 and CDR2 sequences are SEHNR and FQNEAQ (reference sequence). The CDR3 has 15 residues. The CDR3 DNA sequence: TGTGCCAGCACTTCCGGGGGGGCAGGGAATTCACCCCTCCACTTT. Protein product: CASTSGGAGNSPLHF.

This clone was detected ten times or more. The V call is TRBV7-9, the J call TRBJ2-3; 9 bases match TRBD2. The V gene's germline CDR1 is SEHNR and CDR2 FQNEAQ (reference sequence). This CDR3 has 16 residues. The junction had 6 bases not matched to a gene; V was cut back by 5 bases and J by 0 bases. The CDR3 spells CASSPLSGSSTDTQYF. The CDR3 DNA reads as TGTGCCAGCAGCCCCCTTAGCGGGAGTAGCACAGATACGCAGTATTTT. The whole variable domain, remainder taken from reference TRBV7-9 and TRBJ2-3, is DTGVSQNPRHKITKRGQNVTFRCDPISEHNRLYWYRQTLGQGPEFLTYFQNEAQLEKSRLLSDRFSAERPKGSFSTLEIQRTEQGDSAMYLCASSPLSGSSTDTQYFGPGTRLTVL.

This clone has just one count. V is TRBV3-1 (or the pseudogene TRBV3-2) and J is TRBJ2-3; tentative D call: TRBD1 (5 bases). Germline loops: CDR1 LGHDT, CDR2 YNNKEL (reference sequence). CDR3 length equals 15 residues. V lost 1 base, J lost 3 bases, and 11 bases lay in between. This chain's CDR3 is CASSQGQWGTDTQYF. The CDR3 bases are TGTGCCAGCAGCCAAGGACAGTGGGGTACAGATACGCAGTATTTT.